This TCR beta chain was obtained from a study of T-cell memory formation after mild COVID-19. Whole-study findings and limits: In second-wave clones peaking day 37, SARS-CoV-2 specificity remained unconfirmed.

The CDR3 extends over 19 amino acids. Per the germline V gene, CDR1 is SGHTA and CDR2 is FQGTGA. After removal of 7 bases from V and 2 bases from J, the junction contained 17 bases not matched to a gene. 5'RACE primed from the constant segment yielded TCR alpha and TCR beta cDNA libraries bearing sample barcodes and UMIs. TCRdb independently ran MiXCR on the 5' RACE reads; one entry per CDR3 protein. The sample lists a few hundred thousand distinct CDR3 sequences; roughly a tenth were seen once. With respect to this clonotype: Antigen unknown.

The sequencing input was PBMCs or a T cell subset sorted from them (not recorded which). This chain joins TRBV7-3 and TRBJ2-3; 11 bases are a match to TRBD2. The clonotype originates from a young man who had mild COVID-19 (a few samples of this study predate the infection). Cell type and time point are not known. The CDR3 bases are TGTGCCAGCATCCTCGGGCAACTAGCGGGGGACTATTACACAGATACGCAGTATTTT. It translates to CASILGQLAGDYYTDTQYF.